This T cell receptor beta chain is drawn from a study of blood T cell repertoires in COVID-19. On the study more broadly: Spain, Italy and the United States supplied samples that represented acute and convalescent COVID-19. PBMCs, B-cell-depleted T cells, or T cells provided the cDNA or gDNA that made up the material.

This clone has more than one count but fewer than ten. Those enrolled in Seattle joined during active infection and were followed longitudinally afterward. Per the authors' pipeline: Amplification of reference gene primers was used by the study to estimate nucleated cell counts. Here immunoSEQ multiplex PCR was the method, and the copy in TCRdb shows in-frame clones only, minus some. V and J calls and clone size come straight from that table; D and trimming were deduced from the DNA. This sample yields roughly 75,000 clones, of which almost 85% are seen a single time; 9.6% belongs to the top ten. Trimming removed 0 bases from V and 3 bases from J, with 13 bases in between. The CDR3 contains 15 residues. Germline lookup yields CDR1 SGHDT and CDR2 YYEEEE.

This TCR derives from a man aged 45-65 years with COVID-19, enrolled during active disease. The chain carries TRBV5-6 and TRBJ2-7; D may be TRBD2 (6 bases). Sequencing used peripheral blood. Here the CDR3 reads CASSLVGRGLYEQYF. CDR3 bases: TGTGCCAGCAGCTTGGTGGGACGGGGACTCTACGAGCAGTACTTC.